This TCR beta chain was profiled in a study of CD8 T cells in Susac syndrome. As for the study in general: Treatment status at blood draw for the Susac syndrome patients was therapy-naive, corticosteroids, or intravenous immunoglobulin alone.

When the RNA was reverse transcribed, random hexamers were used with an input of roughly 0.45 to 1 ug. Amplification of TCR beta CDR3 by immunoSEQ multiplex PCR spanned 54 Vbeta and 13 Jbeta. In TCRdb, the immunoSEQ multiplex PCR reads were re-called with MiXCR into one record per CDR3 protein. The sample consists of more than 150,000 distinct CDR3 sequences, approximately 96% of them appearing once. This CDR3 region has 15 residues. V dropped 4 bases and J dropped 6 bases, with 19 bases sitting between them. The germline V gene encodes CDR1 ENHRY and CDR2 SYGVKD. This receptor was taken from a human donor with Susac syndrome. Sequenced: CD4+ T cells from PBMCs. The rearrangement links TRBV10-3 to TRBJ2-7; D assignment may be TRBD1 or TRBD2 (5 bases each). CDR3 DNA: TGTGCCATCAGTGGGTCGAGGGGTGATTTGTCCGAGCAGTACTTC. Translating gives CAISGSRGDLSEQYF.